Listed below are T cell receptor beta chains from one sample, sequenced in a study of CD8 T cells in Susac syndrome. TCRdb reprocessed the immunoSEQ multiplex PCR reads via MiXCR and lists one record per CDR3 protein. The data hold some 180,000 distinct CDR3 sequences, with about 93% observed a single time. Sequencing used CD4+ T cells from PBMCs. These receptors all stem from a human donor with Susac syndrome. Each CDR3 is given with its conserved first and last residue. D genes are given only for firm matches. The size field is filled for only some rows; it gives once, few, many or a size class.

V gene	J gene	D gene	clone size	CDR3 protein	CDR3 DNA
TRBV5-1	TRBJ1-1	NA	NA	CASSLDGPRNTEAFF	TGCGCCAGCAGCTTGGACGGACCGCGGAACACTGAAGCTTTCTTT
TRBV20-1	TRBJ2-7	NA	NA	CSTPYPTVQYF	TGCAGTACTCCATACCCTACGGTGCAGTACTTC
TRBV30	TRBJ1-3	NA	NA	CAWSSPAGNTIYF	TGTGCCTGGAGTTCCCCGGCTGGAAACACCATATATTTT
TRBV5-1	TRBJ2-1	NA	once	CASSLVLEDEQFF	TGCGCCAGCAGCTTGGTCCTTGAGGATGAGCAGTTCTTC
TRBV7-2	TRBJ1-1	TRBD1	NA	CASSVSGGALSEAFF	TGTGCCAGCAGCGTGTCAGGGGGCGCGTTGTCTGAAGCTTTCTTT
TRBV7-8	TRBJ2-7	TRBD2	NA	CASSLEASGPLQPDEQYF	TGTGCCAGCAGCTTAGAGGCTAGCGGGCCGCTCCAGCCGGACGAGCAGTACTTC
TRBV20-1	TRBJ1-1	NA	once	CSARGGGMNTEAFF	TGCAGTGCTAGAGGGGGGGGCATGAACACTGAAGCTTTCTTT
TRBV30	TRBJ2-7	TRBD1	once	CAWSADRGRAYEQYF	TGTGCCTGGAGTGCTGACAGGGGTCGGGCCTACGAGCAGTACTTC
TRBV6-6	TRBJ2-5	NA	NA	CASSYGGNQETQYF	TGTGCCAGCAGTTACGGGGGGAACCAAGAGACCCAGTACTTC
TRBV18	TRBJ1-2	TRBD1	NA	CASSSLGTGSDYGYTF	TGTGCCAGCTCTTCCCTCGGGACAGGGAGCGACTATGGCTACACCTTC
TRBV20-1	TRBJ2-5	TRBD1	NA	CSARAPKGTGMETQYF	TGCAGTGCTAGAGCCCCTAAGGGGACAGGGATGGAGACCCAGTACTTC
TRBV20-1	TRBJ1-2	NA	NA	CSARKDRITNYGYTF	TGCAGTGCCCGTAAAGACCGAATAACTAACTATGGCTACACCTTC
TRBV29-1	TRBJ2-5	NA	NA	CSVDVGPQETQYF	TGCAGCGTTGATGTTGGCCCCCAAGAGACCCAGTACTTC
TRBV12-3/TRBV12-4	TRBJ1-6	NA	NA	CASSLRPTGSPLHF	TGTGCCAGCAGTTTGCGGCCGACCGGATCACCCCTCCACTTT
TRBV24-1	TRBJ2-1	TRBD2	NA	CATSALAGVSYNEQFF	TGTGCCACCAGTGCACTAGCGGGAGTCTCCTACAATGAGCAGTTCTTC
TRBV5-1	TRBJ1-1	NA	once	CASSPGRQGRPTFF	TGCGCCAGCAGCCCGGGCCGGCAGGGGCGGCCGACTTTCTTT
TRBV6-2/TRBV6-3	TRBJ2-1	NA	NA	CASSFVRDNEQFF	TGTGCCAGCAGTTTTGTCAGGGACAATGAGCAGTTCTTC
TRBV4-1	TRBJ1-1	NA	NA	CASSPKGWGTEAFF	TGCGCCAGCAGCCCCAAGGGGTGGGGGACTGAAGCTTTCTTT
TRBV12-3/TRBV12-4	TRBJ2-3	TRBD2	NA	CASSRLAGVSTDTQYF	TGTGCCAGCAGTCGACTAGCGGGCGTGAGCACAGATACGCAGTATTTT
TRBV30	TRBJ2-2	NA	NA	CAWSMGNTGELFF	TGTGCCTGGAGCATGGGGAACACCGGGGAGCTGTTTTTT
TRBV27	TRBJ1-1	NA	NA	CASSWGSEMNTEAFF	TGTGCCAGCAGTTGGGGGAGCGAAATGAACACTGAAGCTTTCTTT
TRBV7-9	TRBJ1-1	TRBD1	NA	CASSLGPGGTEAFF	TGTGCCAGCAGCTTAGGCCCAGGGGGCACTGAAGCTTTCTTT
TRBV5-1	TRBJ1-3	NA	NA	CASRSHKSSGNTIYF	TGCGCCAGCAGGTCCCACAAGAGCTCTGGAAACACCATATATTTT
TRBV4-1	TRBJ2-2	NA	NA	CASSQVPGTNTGELFF	TGCGCCAGCAGCCAAGTGCCAGGGACGAACACCGGGGAGCTGTTTTTT
TRBV5-4	TRBJ1-1	NA	NA	CASSTFRGGEPATEAFF	TGTGCCAGCAGCACTTTCCGAGGGGGGGAGCCCGCCACTGAAGCTTTCTTT
TRBV13	TRBJ2-3	NA	NA	CASSFGLPPSTDTQYF	TGTGCCAGCAGCTTCGGACTACCCCCCAGCACAGATACGCAGTATTTT
TRBV28	TRBJ2-3	TRBD2	NA	CASSTWASGQADTQYF	TGTGCCAGCAGTACATGGGCTAGCGGCCAAGCAGATACGCAGTATTTT
TRBV6-6	TRBJ1-2	NA	NA	CASSYSTVGGYTF	TGTGCCAGCAGTTACTCGACCGTCGGAGGCTACACCTTC
TRBV13	TRBJ2-7	NA	NA	CASSIGSALSYEQYF	TGTGCCAGCAGCATAGGATCAGCCCTCTCCTACGAGCAGTACTTC
TRBV25-1	TRBJ2-5	NA	NA	CASSDLLETQYF	TGTGCCAGCAGTGACCTATTAGAGACCCAGTACTTC
TRBV20-1	TRBJ2-5	TRBD2	NA	CSASIAGLVETQYF	TGCAGTGCTAGCATCGCTGGACTAGTTGAGACCCAGTACTTC
TRBV5-4	TRBJ2-7	NA	NA	CASSPSTGYEQYF	TGTGCCAGCAGCCCATCGACAGGTTACGAGCAGTACTTC
TRBV12-3/TRBV12-4	TRBJ2-5	NA	NA	CASSSGAGETQYF	TGTGCCAGCAGCTCTGGGGCGGGGGAGACCCAGTACTTC
TRBV4-1	TRBJ2-1	NA	NA	CASSQESSYNEQFF	TGCGCCAGCAGCCAAGAATCTTCCTACAATGAGCAGTTCTTC
TRBV18	TRBJ1-1	TRBD1	NA	CASSPGTGAVTEAFF	TGTGCCAGCTCACCTGGGACAGGGGCCGTCACTGAAGCTTTCTTT
TRBV27	TRBJ1-1	NA	NA	CASSSGVGMNTEAFF	TGTGCCAGCAGTTCCGGGGTAGGAATGAACACTGAAGCTTTCTTT
TRBV5-1	TRBJ2-7	NA	NA	CASSLEPGAYSYEQYF	TGCGCCAGCAGCTTGGAACCCGGGGCTTATTCCTACGAGCAGTACTTC
TRBV3-1	TRBJ2-3	TRBD2	NA	CASSQGSSGAYTDTQYF	TGTGCCAGCAGCCAAGGATCTAGCGGGGCGTACACAGATACGCAGTATTTT
TRBV14	TRBJ2-4	NA	NA	CASSQGGTKNIQYF	TGTGCCAGCAGCCAGGGCGGGACAAAAAACATTCAGTACTTC
TRBV6-6	TRBJ2-7	NA	NA	CASSSATGGRPYEQYF	TGTGCCAGCAGTTCCGCGACAGGCGGGCGCCCCTACGAGCAGTACTTC
TRBV2	TRBJ1-5	TRBD1	NA	CASKTGGSQPQHF	TGTGCCAGCAAGACAGGGGGCAGTCAGCCCCAGCATTTT
TRBV20-1	TRBJ2-1	NA	NA	CSARVGTINNEQFF	TGCAGTGCTAGAGTGGGGACCATTAACAATGAGCAGTTCTTC
TRBV13	TRBJ2-7	NA	NA	CASSRLGGRGSREQYF	TGTGCCAGCAGCCGACTGGGTGGGAGAGGGAGTAGAGAGCAGTACTTC